This section outlines one TCR beta chain sequence together with its context. The data originate from a study of blood T cell repertoires in COVID-19. In the study overall: Both acute and convalescent COVID-19 samples were obtained from the United States, Italy and Spain. PBMCs, B-cell-depleted T cells, or T cells were the source of the cDNA or gDNA that made up the material.

The table came from immunoSEQ multiplex PCR; TCRdb's copy has only in-frame clones and leaves some out. This sample has a few hundred thousand clones, with approximately 86% found just once. The V and J ends lost 5 bases and 4 bases respectively, with 18 bases between them. Germline V gene data show CDR1 as SGHTA and CDR2 as FQGTGA. CDR3 size: 16 residues. The source of this sequence is a man in his 60s with acute or convalescent COVID-19. The V and J genes are TRBV7-3 and TRBJ2-1; a possible D gene is TRBD2 (5 bases). Material: peripheral blood. Here the CDR3 DNA reads TGTGCCAGCAGCGCCGGGCGAGCGGCCATTTACAATGAGCAGTTCTTC. It translates to CASSAGRAAIYNEQFF.